The clone carrying this T cell receptor beta chain was observed a few times. Its antigen is not known. The study ran its PCR with 60 Vbeta and 13 Jbeta primers. TCRdb's table, derived via immunoSEQ multiplex PCR, lists solely in-frame clones and lacks some. The data contain 90,000 or so clones, around 79% of them singletons. These data are taken from a study of cytomegalovirus exposure and HLA in healthy donors. Each donor was healthy, and each was a bone marrow donor. Study conclusions and caveats: Segments of the TCR beta V type were, in most cases, productive about 87% or about 30% of the time in an earlier analysis. In terms of immune exposure information, only CMV serostatus was available. Among CMV-associated TCR beta chains, most appeared HLA-restricted in a later analysis.

With 3 bases removed from V and 1 base from J, the gap between germline ends came to 12 bases. The CDR3 has 15 residues. Germline V lookup: CDR1 SGHNT, CDR2 YYREEE (reference sequence). This sequence was found in a female donor in good health and CMV-seronegative. V gene TRBV5-4 combines with J gene TRBJ2-3; D may be TRBD2 (6 bases). Sequencing was done on a sample of PBMCs. The CDR3 coding sequence is TGTGCCAGCAGCTATGGCTCTAGCGGCACAGATACGCAGTATTTT. This gives the protein CASSYGSSGTDTQYF.